In this sample, the clone carrying this TCR beta chain turned up once. Its specificity is not known. The sample comes from a study of identifying expanded T cells in peripheral blood. Study results and caveats: Differentially abundant clones: around 1.2 between replicates, around 16 at 2 to 3 weeks, 19 to 20 at four.

Sequencing used immunoSEQ multiplex PCR; TCRdb keeps in-frame clones, though not all of them. The sample lists 110,000 or so clones, about 88% occurring once. V lost 7 bases and J 10 bases, leaving 15 bases between the germline ends. The CDR3 has 13 amino acids. In germline, CDR1 is SGDLS, CDR2 YYNGEE. What was sequenced was blood. The V gene is TRBV9, the J gene TRBJ1-6; the D is unclear. The sequence came from a person aged 18-70 years in good health. The CDR3 region has the DNA TGTGCCAGCGCGGCATATCAGAACTCACCCCTCCACTTT. It is translated as CASAAYQNSPLHF.